This is a list of T cell receptor beta chains from one sample in a study of blood T cell repertoires in COVID-19. Some clones are missing from TCRdb's copy, which holds only in-frame ones; the method was immunoSEQ multiplex PCR. The sample lists 270,000 or so clones, 75% to 95% occurring once. The sequencing sample was made of PBMCs or T cells enriched from blood (not recorded which). All receptors derive from a man aged 35-49 years who had been exposed to COVID-19. The CDR3 runs from the conserved cysteine through the conserved F or W. The D gene is left open where the match is weak. Clone size is shown for a subset of rows, as once, few, many or a class of expanded clone.

D gene: .
V gene: TRBV7-6
clone size: once
CDR3 length: 13
J gene: TRBJ1-2
CDR3 protein: CASSLGLFYGYTF
CDR3 DNA: TGTGCCAGCAGCTTAGGTCTCTTTTATGGCTACACCTTC

D gene: .
V gene: TRBV30
clone size: .
CDR3 length: 13
J gene: TRBJ1-4
CDR3 protein: CAWSVQGGEKLFF
CDR3 DNA: TGTGCCTGGAGTGTACAGGGAGGGGAAAAACTGTTTTTT

D gene: TRBD1
V gene: TRBV28
clone size: .
CDR3 length: 15
J gene: TRBJ1-1
CDR3 protein: CASTLRDSQNTEAFF
CDR3 DNA: TGTGCCAGCACCCTAAGGGACAGCCAGAACACTGAAGCTTTCTTT

D gene: TRBD2
V gene: TRBV10-1
clone size: .
CDR3 length: 15
J gene: TRBJ2-1
CDR3 protein: CASPTSGTSYNEQFF
CDR3 DNA: TGCGCCAGCCCGACTAGCGGGACGTCCTACAATGAGCAGTTCTTC

D gene: .
V gene: TRBV2
clone size: .
CDR3 length: 12
J gene: TRBJ1-2
CDR3 protein: CASIPGGGGYTF
CDR3 DNA: TGTGCCAGCATCCCCGGGGGAGGTGGCTACACCTTC

D gene: TRBD1
V gene: TRBV9
clone size: .
CDR3 length: 16
J gene: TRBJ1-3
CDR3 protein: CASSVGTGSSGNTIYF
CDR3 DNA: TGTGCCAGCAGCGTAGGGACAGGAAGCTCTGGAAACACCATATATTTT

D gene: TRBD2
V gene: TRBV5-1
clone size: .
CDR3 length: 14
J gene: TRBJ2-2
CDR3 protein: CASGLAGNTGELFF
CDR3 DNA: TGCGCCAGCGGGCTAGCGGGGAACACCGGGGAGCTGTTTTTT

D gene: TRBD1
V gene: TRBV7-9
clone size: .
CDR3 length: 16
J gene: TRBJ1-2
CDR3 protein: CASSWTGQGDDYGYTF
CDR3 DNA: TGTGCCAGCAGCTGGACAGGACAGGGAGATGACTATGGCTACACCTTC

D gene: TRBD1
V gene: TRBV5-4
clone size: .
CDR3 length: 15
J gene: TRBJ1-6
CDR3 protein: CASSLQGGRDSPLHF
CDR3 DNA: TGTGCCAGCAGCTTGCAGGGGGGTAGGGATTCACCCCTCCACTTT

D gene: .
V gene: TRBV6-5
clone size: .
CDR3 length: 15
J gene: TRBJ1-1
CDR3 protein: CASSYSAGAGTEAFF
CDR3 DNA: TGTGCCAGCAGTTACTCCGCGGGGGCTGGTACTGAAGCTTTCTTT

D gene: .
V gene: TRBV9
clone size: .
CDR3 length: 13
J gene: TRBJ2-7
CDR3 protein: CASSAGVSYEQYF
CDR3 DNA: TGTGCCAGCAGCGCAGGGGTCTCCTACGAGCAGTACTTC

D gene: .
V gene: TRBV7-9
clone size: .
CDR3 length: 15
J gene: TRBJ2-7
CDR3 protein: CASSLVGSSSYEQYF
CDR3 DNA: TGTGCCAGCAGCTTAGTCGGGAGCAGCTCCTACGAGCAGTACTTC

D gene: TRBD2
V gene: TRBV19
clone size: .
CDR3 length: 16
J gene: TRBJ2-3
CDR3 protein: CASSGTSGSIINTQYF
CDR3 DNA: TGTGCCAGTAGTGGGACTAGCGGGAGTATTATAAATACGCAGTATTTT

D gene: .
V gene: TRBV6-5
clone size: .
CDR3 length: 16
J gene: TRBJ1-4
CDR3 protein: CASSYSFRTRGEKLFF
CDR3 DNA: TGTGCCAGCAGTTACTCGTTTCGGACAAGAGGAGAAAAACTGTTTTTT

D gene: TRBD1
V gene: TRBV6-1
clone size: .
CDR3 length: 15
J gene: TRBJ2-2
CDR3 protein: CASSETGTGTGELFF
CDR3 DNA: TGTGCCAGCAGTGAAACCGGGACAGGGACCGGGGAGCTGTTTTTT

D gene: .
V gene: TRBV3-1/TRBV3-2
clone size: .
CDR3 length: 12
J gene: TRBJ1-6
CDR3 protein: CASSQVDSPLHF
CDR3 DNA: TGTGCCAGCAGCCAAGTCGATTCACCCCTCCACTTT

D gene: .
V gene: TRBV28
clone size: .
CDR3 length: 13
J gene: TRBJ2-7
CDR3 protein: CASSFPPGDEQYF
CDR3 DNA: TGTGCCAGCAGTTTTCCCCCAGGGGACGAGCAGTACTTC

D gene: TRBD1
V gene: TRBV10-3
clone size: .
CDR3 length: 14
J gene: TRBJ2-2
CDR3 protein: CATRQGANTGELFF
CDR3 DNA: TGTGCCACTCGACAGGGCGCGAACACCGGGGAGCTGTTTTTT

D gene: TRBD1
V gene: TRBV7-8
clone size: .
CDR3 length: 16
J gene: TRBJ1-1
CDR3 protein: CASSLENRGRNTEAFF
CDR3 DNA: TGTGCCAGCAGCTTAGAAAACAGGGGGCGAAACACTGAAGCTTTCTTT

D gene: .
V gene: TRBV28
clone size: .
CDR3 length: 14
J gene: TRBJ1-5
CDR3 protein: CASSLGGLGQPQHF
CDR3 DNA: TGTGCCAGCAGTTTAGGAGGGTTGGGTCAGCCCCAGCATTTT

D gene: TRBD2
V gene: TRBV9
clone size: .
CDR3 length: 15
J gene: TRBJ2-5
CDR3 protein: CASSTSGLGQETQYF
CDR3 DNA: TGTGCCAGCAGCACTAGCGGGTTGGGGCAAGAGACCCAGTACTTC

D gene: .
V gene: TRBV7-6
clone size: few
CDR3 length: 15
J gene: TRBJ1-2
CDR3 protein: CASSPSSRTFYGYTF
CDR3 DNA: TGTGCCAGCAGCCCCAGTAGCCGGACTTTCTATGGCTACACCTTC

D gene: TRBD1
V gene: TRBV3-1/TRBV3-2
clone size: .
CDR3 length: 16
J gene: TRBJ1-2
CDR3 protein: CASSQRPGTGVSGYTF
CDR3 DNA: TGTGCCAGCAGCCAGCGTCCCGGGACAGGGGTTTCTGGCTACACCTTC

D gene: .
V gene: TRBV5-5
clone size: .
CDR3 length: 15
J gene: TRBJ1-1
CDR3 protein: CASSHVGLMNTEAFF
CDR3 DNA: TGTGCCAGCAGCCACGTTGGGCTCATGAACACTGAAGCTTTCTTT

D gene: .
V gene: TRBV11-2
clone size: .
CDR3 length: 16
J gene: TRBJ1-3
CDR3 protein: CASSRLQGPSGNTIYF
CDR3 DNA: TGTGCCAGCAGCCGACTACAGGGCCCCTCTGGAAACACCATATATTTT

D gene: TRBD1
V gene: TRBV14
clone size: .
CDR3 length: 15
J gene: TRBJ2-1
CDR3 protein: CASSLTTGPYNEQFF
CDR3 DNA: TGTGCCAGCAGCCTAACGACAGGGCCCTACAATGAGCAGTTCTTC

D gene: .
V gene: TRBV24-1
clone size: .
CDR3 length: 21
J gene: TRBJ2-6
CDR3 protein: CATSDPLKSDRDPSGANVLTF
CDR3 DNA: TGTGCCACCAGTGATCCTTTAAAATCTGACAGAGATCCTTCTGGGGCCAACGTCCTGACTTTC

D gene: .
V gene: TRBV23-1
clone size: .
CDR3 length: 19
J gene: TRBJ1-5
CDR3 protein: CASSQQRSAQGAPRQPQHF
CDR3 DNA: TGCGCCAGCAGTCAACAAAGAAGCGCGCAGGGCGCCCCGCGGCAGCCCCAGCATTTT

D gene: .
V gene: TRBV24-1
clone size: once
CDR3 length: 12
J gene: TRBJ1-1
CDR3 protein: CATSTGNTEAFF
CDR3 DNA: TGTGCCACCAGTACGGGAAACACTGAAGCTTTCTTT

D gene: .
V gene: TRBV19
clone size: .
CDR3 length: 14
J gene: TRBJ2-7
CDR3 protein: CASSLDRGSYEQYF
CDR3 DNA: TGTGCCAGTAGCCTAGACAGAGGCTCCTACGAGCAGTACTTC